These T cell receptor beta chains were read from a single sample in a study of T cell repertoires in cytomegalovirus infection. Antigens of these TCRs are unknown. Using its own MiXCR run on the reads, TCRdb lists one record per CDR3 protein. The table shows hundreds of thousands of distinct CDR3 sequences, with 31% occurring only once. Sequencing was performed on cultured CD8+ T cells from PBMCs, taken from culture after CMV antigen stimulation. These TCRs come from a human donor in good health (CMV status not recorded). Some clones in this sample may be carry-over from other donors' samples. Each CDR3 is given with its conserved first and last residue. D genes are given only for firm matches. Clone sizes are given selectively: once, few, many, or a class where the clone is expanded.

v_call	d_call	clone_size	j_call	cdr3_aa	cdr3_nt
TRBV9	.	.	TRBJ2-5	CASSVRGSDQETQYF	TGTGCCAGCAGCGTAAGGGGCAGCGATCAAGAGACCCAGTACTTC
TRBV11-3	.	.	TRBJ2-3	CASSTQTGPGTDTQYF	TGTGCCAGCAGCACGCAAACCGGCCCCGGAACAGATACGCAGTATTTT
TRBV27	.	.	TRBJ1-5	CASSSLQGNQPQHF	TGTGCCAGCAGTTCGCTTCAGGGCAATCAGCCCCAGCATTTT
TRBV7-4	.	.	TRBJ1-2	CATPRSVNYGYTF	TGTGCCACCCCCCGTTCCGTTAACTATGGCTACACCTTC
TRBV2	.	.	TRBJ2-1	CASSGWRALLDEQFF	TGTGCCAGCAGTGGTTGGAGGGCGCTACTAGATGAGCAGTTCTTC
TRBV6-5	.	.	TRBJ2-5	CASSTLTDERETQYF	TGTGCCAGCAGTACTCTTACCGACGAGAGGGAGACCCAGTACTTC
TRBV5-5	.	.	TRBJ1-1	CASSLDLGAEAFF	TGTGCCAGCAGCTTGGACTTGGGGGCTGAAGCTTTCTTT
TRBV7-6	.	many	TRBJ2-3	CASSLASAADTQYF	TGTGCCAGCAGCTTAGCCAGCGCGGCAGATACGCAGTATTTT
TRBV6-6	.	.	TRBJ1-5	CASSYGAFNQPQHF	TGTGCCAGCAGTTACGGGGCCTTCAATCAGCCCCAGCATTTT
TRBV6-6	TRBD1	few	TRBJ2-2	CASRDRGRPGELFF	TGTGCCAGCAGGGACAGGGGTCGCCCCGGGGAGCTGTTTTTT
TRBV9	TRBD1	few	TRBJ1-1	CASSAKDRSPEAFF	TGTGCCAGCAGCGCGAAGGACAGGTCCCCTGAAGCTTTCTTT
TRBV27	.	.	TRBJ1-1	CASSFLGSPEAFF	TGTGCCAGCAGTTTCCTCGGGTCACCTGAAGCTTTCTTT
TRBV19	.	few	TRBJ2-6	CASNGGYSGANVLTF	TGTGCCAGTAATGGAGGGTACTCTGGGGCCAACGTCCTGACTTTC
TRBV7-2	TRBD2	many	TRBJ2-3	CASSSPLRGGRSTDTQYF	TGTGCCAGCAGCTCACCTTTGCGGGGGGGCCGGAGCACAGATACGCAGTATTTT
TRBV11-1	.	few	TRBJ2-5	CASTPTGGVQETQYF	TGTGCCAGCACCCCAACCGGAGGGGTTCAAGAGACCCAGTACTTC
TRBV7-2	.	.	TRBJ2-3	CSSSLDSMGTDTQYF	TGTTCCAGCAGCTTAGACAGTATGGGCACAGATACGCAGTATTTT
TRBV9	.	.	TRBJ1-1	CASSEQPRHPNTEAFF	TGTGCCAGCAGCGAACAACCGCGACACCCGAACACTGAAGCTTTCTTT
TRBV7-9	TRBD2	.	TRBJ2-3	CASSLGRGLAAEMSTDTQYF	TGTGCCAGCAGCTTGGGGCGGGGACTAGCGGCCGAAATGAGCACAGATACGCAGTATTTT
TRBV29-1	TRBD1	.	TRBJ1-2	CSVESARGSGGYTF	TGCAGCGTTGAGAGTGCCAGGGGGTCAGGAGGCTACACCTTC
TRBV4-3	.	.	TRBJ2-1	CASSQGRFHNEQFF	TGCGCCAGCAGCCAAGGGAGATTCCACAATGAGCAGTTCTTC
TRBV7-2	.	many	TRBJ2-7	CASSRTDTIQYEQYF	TGTGCCAGCAGCCGTACCGACACTATTCAGTACGAGCAGTACTTC
TRBV7-2	.	many	TRBJ2-6	CASSLGANVLTF	TGTGCCAGCAGCCTTGGGGCCAACGTCCTGACTTTC
TRBV7-2	.	few	TRBJ1-5	CASSLDPGYYSNQPQHF	TGTGCCAGCAGCTTAGATCCAGGTTATTATAGCAATCAGCCCCAGCATTTT
TRBV10-3	.	many	TRBJ2-5	CAISESVGPQETQYF	TGTGCCATCAGTGAGTCGGTAGGCCCCCAAGAGACCCAGTACTTC
TRBV4-3	.	.	TRBJ1-2	CASSQESATVYGYTF	TGCGCCAGCAGCCAAGAGTCTGCGACAGTTTATGGCTACACCTTC
TRBV2	.	many	TRBJ2-3	CASSEVDTQYF	TGTGCCAGCAGTGAGGTTGATACGCAGTATTTT
TRBV10-3	TRBD1	.	TRBJ1-1	CAISARGGDRVPSMNTEAFF	TGTGCCATCAGTGCCCGGGGGGGAGACAGGGTTCCCAGCATGAACACTGAAGCTTTCTTT
TRBV6-6	TRBD2	once	TRBJ2-3	CASNNELAGNPRTDTQYF	TGTGCCAGCAATAATGAACTAGCGGGGAACCCTCGCACAGATACGCAGTATTTT
TRBV12-3/TRBV12-4	TRBD1	.	TRBJ2-5	CASKPGTGLEETQYF	TGTGCCAGCAAACCAGGGACAGGGTTGGAAGAGACCCAGTACTTC
TRBV20-1	.	.	TRBJ1-2	CSAALRNYGYTF	TGCAGTGCCGCTTTACGGAACTATGGCTACACCTTC
TRBV15	.	few	TRBJ1-2	CATSREGMGSNYGYTF	TGTGCCACCAGCAGGGAAGGAATGGGGTCTAACTATGGCTACACCTTC
TRBV12-3/TRBV12-4	.	.	TRBJ2-1	CASTSVLNNEQFF	TGTGCCAGCACCTCCGTGCTGAACAATGAGCAGTTCTTC
TRBV19	TRBD1	few	TRBJ1-4	CASNTPGQGATLEKLFF	TGTGCCAGTAATACGCCGGGACAGGGGGCGACGTTAGAAAAACTGTTTTTT
TRBV7-6	.	few	TRBJ2-7	CASSLDDSLIYEQYF	TGTGCCAGCAGCTTAGATGACAGTTTGATCTACGAGCAGTACTTC
TRBV4-2	TRBD2	.	TRBJ2-1	CASSHSSGGADEQFF	TGTGCCAGCAGCCACTCTAGCGGGGGGGCGGATGAGCAGTTCTTC
TRBV12-3/TRBV12-4	TRBD1	.	TRBJ1-6	CASSLLISGTVFSPLHF	TGTGCCAGCAGTTTATTGATTTCAGGGACAGTATTCTCACCCCTCCACTTT
TRBV19	.	few	TRBJ1-1	CASSNTERNLLEAFF	TGTGCCAGTAGTAATACGGAGAGGAACCTATTAGAAGCTTTCTTT
TRBV12-3/TRBV12-4	.	few	TRBJ1-3	CASSLGSYSGNTIYF	TGTGCCAGCAGTTTAGGCAGCTACTCTGGAAACACCATATATTTT
TRBV7-6	.	.	TRBJ1-5	CASSAEIQPQHF	TGTGCCAGCAGCGCGGAGATTCAGCCCCAGCATTTT
TRBV7-9	TRBD1	.	TRBJ2-4	CASSSPTGGHVIQYF	TGTGCCAGCAGCTCACCTACAGGGGGGCATGTCATTCAGTACTTC
TRBV5-4	TRBD2	.	TRBJ2-3	CASSSWTSDFTDTQYF	TGTGCCAGCAGCAGCTGGACTAGCGACTTCACAGATACGCAGTATTTT
TRBV20-1	TRBD1	few	TRBJ1-2	CSARELGQGHYGYTF	TGCAGTGCTAGAGAACTCGGACAGGGACACTATGGCTACACCTTC
TRBV12-3/TRBV12-4	.	.	TRBJ1-2	CASSFIVGDGYTF	TGTGCCAGCAGTTTTATCGTCGGGGATGGCTACACCTTC
TRBV7-8	.	many	TRBJ1-1	CASSLEEFWGRGTEAFF	TGTGCCAGCAGCTTAGAGGAATTTTGGGGAAGGGGCACTGAAGCTTTCTTT
TRBV6-1	TRBD1	.	TRBJ2-1	CASDRGPYNEQFF	TGTGCCAGTGACAGGGGACCATACAATGAGCAGTTCTTC
TRBV7-6	.	many	TRBJ2-5	CASTLRWGAKQETQYF	TGTGCCAGCACCTTAAGGTGGGGGGCAAAACAAGAGACCCAGTACTTC
TRBV7-2	TRBD2	many	TRBJ2-3	CASSLERGSSTDTQYF	TGTGCCAGCAGCTTAGAGCGGGGGAGTAGCACAGATACGCAGTATTTT
TRBV7-3	.	.	TRBJ2-1	CASSLTSRGGPNEQFF	TGTGCCAGCAGCTTAACGTCAAGGGGGGGCCCAAATGAGCAGTTCTTC
TRBV6-2/TRBV6-3	TRBD1	.	TRBJ1-1	CASRVRDRVDTEAFF	TGTGCCAGCAGGGTCCGGGACAGGGTTGACACTGAAGCTTTCTTT
TRBV4-1	.	.	TRBJ2-3	CASSQASSTDTQYF	TGCGCCAGCAGCCAGGCCTCTAGCACAGATACGCAGTATTTT